This TCR beta chain is from a study of OX40 agonist ivuxolimab in advanced cancers. Sequencing was performed with immunoSEQ multiplex PCR; in TCRdb, only in-frame clones are kept and a portion is missing. The sample carries 15,000 to 20,000 clones, 90% to 95% recorded once. Germline assignment: CDR1 MNHEY and CDR2 SMNVEV (reference sequence). The CDR3 runs 15 residues. Trimming cost V 2 bases and J 3 bases; bases outside gene matches: 4. The sample in question was CD4+ or CD8+ T cells sorted from blood, obtained in a trial of the OX40 agonist ivuxolimab. The chain joins TRBV27 to TRBJ2-7; the match to TRBD1 covers 10 bases. The sequence was collected from an adult with an advanced solid tumor such as melanoma, head and neck, liver or kidney cancer. CDR3 amino acids: CASSLRGQGIYEQYF. CDR3 coding DNA: TGTGCCAGCAGTTTAAGGGGACAGGGGATCTACGAGCAGTACTTC.